The clone carrying this T cell receptor beta chain occurred once. No antigen is known for it. The junction departs from the called germline gene at one end, perhaps through a read error. This specimen belongs to a study of Graves' ophthalmopathy and Graves' hyperthyroidism. This CDR3 comprises 16 residues. Looked up from germline, CDR1 is KGHDR and CDR2 is SFDVKD. Fresh peripheral blood, around 9.8 ml, was the PBMC source. Study-wide results and limits: Blood repertoires reportedly contained most expanded thyroid clonotypes above 0.001 frequency.

Using RNA transcripts, the TCR beta CDR3 regions were amplified. In the first round, RT-PCR was carried out with HTBI primers, and a multiplex PCR formed the second round. Each CDR3 protein gets one entry after TCRdb re-called the multiplex PCR reads with MiXCR. The top ten clones hold roughly 45% of a sample with some 750,000 distinct CDR3 sequences, 40% of them seen once. The sequenced material came from peripheral blood. The chain carries TRBV24-1 and TRBJ1-5, with 10 bases matching TRBD1. This sequence originates from an adult man with Graves' ophthalmopathy. The CDR3 region has the DNA TGTGCCAGCAGTCGGCCCTTAGGGACAGGGGATCAGCCCCAGCATTTT. Translation: CASSRPLGTGDQPQHF.